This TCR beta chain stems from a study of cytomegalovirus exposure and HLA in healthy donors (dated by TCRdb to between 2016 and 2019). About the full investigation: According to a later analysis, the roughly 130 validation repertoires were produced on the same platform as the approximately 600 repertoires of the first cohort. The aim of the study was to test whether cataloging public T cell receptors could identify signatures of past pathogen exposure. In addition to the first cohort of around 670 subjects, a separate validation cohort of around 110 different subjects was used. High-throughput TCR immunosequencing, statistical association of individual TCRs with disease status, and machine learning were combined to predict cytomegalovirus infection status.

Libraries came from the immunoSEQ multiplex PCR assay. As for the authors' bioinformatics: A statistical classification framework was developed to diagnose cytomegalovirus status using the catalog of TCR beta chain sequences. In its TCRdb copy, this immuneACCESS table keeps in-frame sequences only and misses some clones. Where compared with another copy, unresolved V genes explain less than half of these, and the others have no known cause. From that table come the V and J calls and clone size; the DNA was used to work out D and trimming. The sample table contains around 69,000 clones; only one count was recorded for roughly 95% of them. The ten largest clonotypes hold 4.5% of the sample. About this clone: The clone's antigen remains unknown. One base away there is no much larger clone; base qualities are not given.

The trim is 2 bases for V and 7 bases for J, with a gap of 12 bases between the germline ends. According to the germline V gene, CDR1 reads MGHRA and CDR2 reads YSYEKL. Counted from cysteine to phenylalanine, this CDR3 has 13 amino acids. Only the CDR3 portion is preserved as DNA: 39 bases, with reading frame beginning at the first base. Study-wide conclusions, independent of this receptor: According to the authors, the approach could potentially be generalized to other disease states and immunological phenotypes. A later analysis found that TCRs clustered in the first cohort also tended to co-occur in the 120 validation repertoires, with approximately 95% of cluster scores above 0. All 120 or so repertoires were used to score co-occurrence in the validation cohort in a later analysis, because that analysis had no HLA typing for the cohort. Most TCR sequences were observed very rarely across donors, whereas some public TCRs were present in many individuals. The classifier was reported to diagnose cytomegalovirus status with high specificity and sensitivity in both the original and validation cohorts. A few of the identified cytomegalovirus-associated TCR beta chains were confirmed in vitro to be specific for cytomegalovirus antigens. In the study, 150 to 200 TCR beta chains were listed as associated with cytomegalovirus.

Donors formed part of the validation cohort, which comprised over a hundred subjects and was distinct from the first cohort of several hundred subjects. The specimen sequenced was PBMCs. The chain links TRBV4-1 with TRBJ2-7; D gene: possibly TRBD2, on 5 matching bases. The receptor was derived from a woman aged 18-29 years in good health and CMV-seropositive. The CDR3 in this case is CASSQIGVGEQYF. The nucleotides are TGCGCCAGCAGCCAAATCGGGGTTGGGGAGCAGTACTTC.